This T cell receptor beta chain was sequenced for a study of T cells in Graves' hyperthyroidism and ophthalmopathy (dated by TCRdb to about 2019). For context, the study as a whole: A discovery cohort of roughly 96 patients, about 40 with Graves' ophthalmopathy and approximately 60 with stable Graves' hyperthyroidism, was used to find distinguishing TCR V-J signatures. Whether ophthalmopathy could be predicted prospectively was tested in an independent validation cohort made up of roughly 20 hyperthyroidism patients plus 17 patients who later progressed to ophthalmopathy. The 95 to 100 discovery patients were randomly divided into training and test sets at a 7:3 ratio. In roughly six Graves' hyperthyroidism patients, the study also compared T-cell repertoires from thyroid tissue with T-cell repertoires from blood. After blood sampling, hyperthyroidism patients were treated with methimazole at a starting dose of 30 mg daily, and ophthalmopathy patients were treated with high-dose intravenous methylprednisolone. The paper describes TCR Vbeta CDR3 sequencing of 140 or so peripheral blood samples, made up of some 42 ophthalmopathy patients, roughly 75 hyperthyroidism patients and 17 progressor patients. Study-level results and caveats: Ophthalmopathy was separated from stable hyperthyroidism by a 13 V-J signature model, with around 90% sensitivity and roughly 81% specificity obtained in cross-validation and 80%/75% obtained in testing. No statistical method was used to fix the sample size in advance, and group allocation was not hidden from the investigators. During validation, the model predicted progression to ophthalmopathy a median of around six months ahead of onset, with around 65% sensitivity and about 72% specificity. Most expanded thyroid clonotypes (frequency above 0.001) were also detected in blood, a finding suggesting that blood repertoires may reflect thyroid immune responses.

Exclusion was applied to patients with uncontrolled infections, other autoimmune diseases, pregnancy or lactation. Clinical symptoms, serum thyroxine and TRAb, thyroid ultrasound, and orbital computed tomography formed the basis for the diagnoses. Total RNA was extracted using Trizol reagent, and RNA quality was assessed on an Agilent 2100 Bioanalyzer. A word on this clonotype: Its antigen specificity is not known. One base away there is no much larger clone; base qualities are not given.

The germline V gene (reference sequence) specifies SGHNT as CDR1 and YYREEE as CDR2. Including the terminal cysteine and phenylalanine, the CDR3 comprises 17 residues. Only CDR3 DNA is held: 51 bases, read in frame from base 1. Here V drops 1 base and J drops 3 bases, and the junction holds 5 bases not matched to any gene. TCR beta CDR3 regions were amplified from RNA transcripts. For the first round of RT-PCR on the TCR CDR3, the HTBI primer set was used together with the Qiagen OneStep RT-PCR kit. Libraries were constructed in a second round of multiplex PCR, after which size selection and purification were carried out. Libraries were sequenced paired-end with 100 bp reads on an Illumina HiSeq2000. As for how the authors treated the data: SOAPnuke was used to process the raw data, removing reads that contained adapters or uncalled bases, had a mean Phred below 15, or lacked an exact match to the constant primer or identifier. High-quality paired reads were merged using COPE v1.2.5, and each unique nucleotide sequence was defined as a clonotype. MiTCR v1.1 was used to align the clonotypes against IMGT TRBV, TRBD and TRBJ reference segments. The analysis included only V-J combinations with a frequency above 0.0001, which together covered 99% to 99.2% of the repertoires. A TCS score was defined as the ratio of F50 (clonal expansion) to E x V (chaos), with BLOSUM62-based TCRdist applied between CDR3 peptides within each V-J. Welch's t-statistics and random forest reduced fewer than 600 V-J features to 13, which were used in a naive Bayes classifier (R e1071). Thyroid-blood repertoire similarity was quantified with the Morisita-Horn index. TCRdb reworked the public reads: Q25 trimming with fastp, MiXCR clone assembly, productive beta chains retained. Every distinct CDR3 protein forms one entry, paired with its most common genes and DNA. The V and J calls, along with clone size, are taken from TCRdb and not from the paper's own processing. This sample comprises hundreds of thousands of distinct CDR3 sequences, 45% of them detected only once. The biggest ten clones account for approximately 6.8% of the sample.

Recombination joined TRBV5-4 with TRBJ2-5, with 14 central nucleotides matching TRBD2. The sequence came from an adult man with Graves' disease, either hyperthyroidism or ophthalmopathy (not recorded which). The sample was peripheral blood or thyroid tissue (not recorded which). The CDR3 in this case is CASSLPPGLAGEETQYF. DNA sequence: TGTGCCAGCAGCTTGCCTCCGGGACTAGCGGGAGAAGAGACCCAGTACTTC.